Listed below are T cell receptor beta chains from one sample, sequenced in a study of T-cell reconstitution after alpha-beta-depleted transplantation in children. TCRdb used MiXCR to reprocess the PCR reads, holding one entry per CDR3 protein. The profile shows about 830,000 distinct CDR3 sequences, roughly 15% of them singletons. Sequences were derived from PBMCs, mostly from graft donor cells, sampled 360 days after TCRalphabeta/CD19-depleted stem cell transplant. These receptors were collected from a male patient aged 10-17 years who had a stem cell transplant for acute lymphoblastic leukemia, so the T cells may come from the graft donor. Each CDR3 is given without its conserved first and last residue. D genes are given only for firm matches.

d_call	j_call	v_call	cdr3_aa
TRBD2	TRBJ2-1	TRBV27	ASSSGLAGWGHNEQF
-	TRBJ2-1	TRBV25-1	ASRSGPINEQF
-	TRBJ2-3	TRBV4-2	ASSHPWDTQY
TRBD2	TRBJ2-1	TRBV9	ASSPLSGTAYNEQF
TRBD2	TRBJ2-5	TRBV12-3/TRBV12-4	ASSLRTSSLGTQY
-	TRBJ1-1	TRBV12-3/TRBV12-4	ASSLDLLYRAPNTEAF
-	TRBJ1-1	TRBV5-1	ASRMVYRNTEAF
-	TRBJ2-3	TRBV20-1	SGREASTDTQY
-	TRBJ1-2	TRBV29-1	SVVGSGYT
-	TRBJ1-4	TRBV5-1	ASRLQGWVNEKLF
-	TRBJ1-3	TRBV5-1	ASSLALAADSGNTIY
-	TRBJ2-1	TRBV30	AWSVVNEQF
TRBD2	TRBJ2-1	TRBV11-2	ASSLSAGWSYNEQF
TRBD2	TRBJ2-2	TRBV4-1	ASSRQSSGIIGELF
-	TRBJ1-2	TRBV29-1	SALTDNYGYT
-	TRBJ1-2	TRBV5-1	ASSKSDSYGYT
-	TRBJ1-5	TRBV2	ASSYREGQPQH
TRBD2	TRBJ2-1	TRBV7-3	ASSAGGPGANEQF
-	TRBJ2-2	TRBV20-1	SARDGGRSLNTGELF
-	TRBJ2-7	TRBV6-2/TRBV6-3	ASSYSKGQRSYEQY
TRBD2	TRBJ2-1	TRBV20-1	SAREKPAGPHNEQF
-	TRBJ2-4	TRBV21-1	ASILNPNIQY
TRBD1	TRBJ2-5	TRBV7-9	ASDGQGAYFQETQY
-	TRBJ2-1	TRBV15	ATRIRGSSYNEQF
TRBD2	TRBJ2-7	TRBV12-3/TRBV12-4	ASRRTSGSSYEQY
TRBD2	TRBJ2-2	TRBV12-3/TRBV12-4	AGGPRASGANTGELF
-	TRBJ2-1	TRBV5-1	ASSPPGVATLYNEQF
-	TRBJ2-7	TRBV10-3	AISETNRAREQY
-	TRBJ2-1	TRBV7-9	ASSLQIEQF
-	TRBJ2-7	TRBV20-1	SARPYGGKSYEQY
TRBD2	TRBJ2-1	TRBV7-4	ASSLAGEGYNEQF
-	TRBJ2-7	TRBV5-5	ASSLVSYYEQY
TRBD1	TRBJ1-5	TRBV4-1	ASSRSPGTGERNQPQH
-	TRBJ1-4	TRBV7-9	ASSLGANEKLF
-	TRBJ1-2	TRBV29-1	SVAGSNYGYT
-	TRBJ2-5	TRBV24-1	ATSDTDLMETQY
-	TRBJ2-1	TRBV27	ASSFGVPPGNEQF
-	TRBJ1-4	TRBV21-1	ASSFKAVFNEKLF
-	TRBJ2-1	TRBV7-9	ASTQASLREF
-	TRBJ2-7	TRBV15	ATSRDLLVLQY
-	TRBJ2-3	TRBV6-5	ASSYSKTRFASTDTQY
-	TRBJ2-1	TRBV11-3	ASSLGLFYNEQF
TRBD1	TRBJ2-7	TRBV4-1	ASSHEQGAKGYEQY
-	TRBJ2-2	TRBV11-3	ASSSGLTRDTGELF
TRBD1	TRBJ1-2	TRBV4-1	TSSHRTGNYGYT
-	TRBJ2-1	TRBV3-1	ASSQRVPWHEQF
-	TRBJ2-4	TRBV25-1	ATSAGRGIQY
TRBD2	TRBJ2-1	TRBV7-9	ASSFGGRIDEQF
TRBD2	TRBJ2-1	TRBV20-1	SARDKKGLASQF
-	TRBJ1-5	TRBV7-6	ASSLGARTYSNQPQH
-	TRBJ2-7	TRBV3-1	ASSQDHLRSYEQY
-	TRBJ2-7	TRBV10-1	ASSDEHEQY